These 28 T cell receptor beta chains were all obtained from the same sample, sequenced in a study of cytomegalovirus exposure and HLA in healthy donors. The repertoire was sequenced with immunoSEQ multiplex PCR; TCRdb's copy has only in-frame clones and lacks some. The data contain some 130,000 clones, about 80% of them singletons. The sample consisted of PBMCs. The receptor source for this set is a young man in good health and CMV-seropositive.

In this sample, this clone turned up a few times. CDR3 amino acids: CSVESGGTEAFF. In DNA, the CDR3 is TGCAGCGTTGAGTCAGGGGGCACTGAAGCTTTCTTT. The chain employs TRBV29-1 and TRBJ1-1; 7 bases align to TRBD1. Germline CDR1 SQVTM, CDR2 ANQGSEA. The J segment lost 4 bases and the V segment lost 3 bases, leaving 2 bases of the junction unmatched. The CDR3 is 12 residues long.

The rearrangement links TRBV11-2 to TRBJ1-5; 10 bases fit TRBD1. V lost 5 bases and J lost 6; bases outside the gene matches: 7. CDR3 length: 15 residues. Germline V lookup: CDR1 SGHAT, CDR2 FQNNGV. In DNA, the CDR3 is TGTGCCAGCAGCACGACAGGGGGCGCGGGTCAGCCCCAGCATTTT. Translated: CASSTTGGAGQPQHF.

This clone was seen a few times. The chain has TRBV7-9 and TRBJ1-6, with D unclear. V lost 5 bases and J lost 7, with 21 bases in between. The CDR3 covers 17 residues. Germline-derived CDR1 and CDR2 are SEHNR and FQNEAQ (reference sequence). CDR3 bases: TGTGCCAGCAGCCCGACCGGGGATCTCGGGATAAATTCACCCCTCCACTTT. Protein sequence: CASSPTGDLGINSPLHF.

V is TRBV7-2 and J is TRBJ2-7; a possible D gene is TRBD1 (6 bases). This CDR3 is 15 amino acids long. CDR1 SGHTA and CDR2 FQGNSA come from the germline V gene. V was cut by 3 bases and J by 0 bases, with 12 bases left in between. The CDR3 coding sequence is TGTGCCAGCAGCTTCAGGACAGCGAGCTCCTACGAGCAGTACTTC. Protein product: CASSFRTASSYEQYF.

The rearrangement joins TRBV4-1 to TRBJ1-2, with a possible D match to TRBD1 (6 bases). The germline V and J ends were trimmed by 0 bases and 3 bases, with 14 bases remaining between them. The CDR3 contains 16 residues. Per the germline V gene, CDR1 is MGHRA and CDR2 is YSYEKL. The CDR3 sequence: CASSQEGGALDYGYTF. The DNA of the CDR3 is TGCGCCAGCAGCCAAGAAGGGGGGGCGTTGGACTATGGCTACACCTTC.

The rearrangement links TRBV7-8 to TRBJ2-7; 8 nucleotides match TRBD1. CDR3 size: 13 residues. Germline-derived CDR1 and CDR2 are SGHVS and FQNEAQ. V shed 5 bases, J shed 5 bases, and the junction held 5 bases outside the gene matches. The CDR3 region is CASSLDRGHEQYF. CDR3 nucleotides: TGTGCCAGCAGCCTTGACAGGGGCCACGAGCAGTACTTC.

As concerns this clone: The same CDR3 is also encoded by other DNA sequences in this sample. This rearrangement joins TRBV7-2 to TRBJ2-7, with TRBD1 matching 8 bases. The CDR3 spans 14 residues. Germline trimming cut 5 bases from V and 4 bases from J; bases unmatched to any gene: 7. CDR1 and CDR2 from the germline V gene are SGHTA and FQGNSA. The CDR3 DNA reads TGTGCCAGCAGCCTCGGACAGGGTGGGTACGAGCAGTACTTC. Its translation is CASSLGQGGYEQYF.

The gene calls are TRBV7-3 and TRBJ2-6, with D hard to call. Germline V CDR1 and CDR2: SGHTA, FQGTGA. The CDR3 runs to 15 residues. Trimming took off 3 bases at V and 0 bases at J, with 6 bases between the two ends. CDR3 region: CASSLGYSGANVLTF. CDR3 DNA sequence: TGTGCCAGCAGCTTGGGCTACTCTGGGGCCAACGTCCTGACTTTC. The variable domain in full, completed from reference TRBV7-3 and TRBJ2-6, reads GAGVSQTPSNKVTEKGKYVELRCDPISGHTALYWYRQSLGQGPEFLIYFQGTGAADDSGLPNDRFFAVRPEGSVSTLKIQRTERGDSAVYLCASSLGYSGANVLTFGAGSRLTVL.

The chain joins TRBV9 to TRBJ2-2, with D possibly being TRBD2 (5 bases). CDR3 size: 15 residues. In germline, CDR1 is SGDLS, CDR2 YYNGEE. V was shortened by 4 bases and J by 4 bases, with 14 bases between the two germline ends. CDR3 sequence reads: CASSSRTGFTGELFF. As DNA, the CDR3 is TGTGCCAGCAGCTCCAGGACTGGATTCACCGGGGAGCTGTTTTTT.

The chain employs TRBV30 and TRBJ2-2; 9 bases line up with TRBD1. The CDR3 length is 13 residues. V shed 8 bases and J 5 bases; nucleotides not matched to a gene: 6. Germline CDR1 GTSNPN, CDR2 SVGIG (reference sequence). The CDR3 is CAGNRGPTGELFF. DNA for the CDR3: TGTGCCGGAAACAGGGGGCCTACCGGGGAGCTGTTTTTT.

This clone has a handful of counts. This chain links TRBV6-5 with TRBJ1-5, with TRBD1 as a possible D gene (6 bases). V shed 6 bases and J shed 0 bases, with 9 bases lying between them. This CDR3 contains 14 residues. CDR1 and CDR2 (germline): MNHEY, SVGAGI. The CDR3 bases are TGTGCCAGCAGCCGCAGGGGTAGCAATCAGCCCCAGCATTTT. This encodes CASSRRGSNQPQHF.

This chain uses TRBV7-6 with TRBJ2-1, with TRBD2 identical over 8 bases. CDR3 length: 16 amino acids. V gave up 5 bases and J gave up 7 bases; unmatched junction bases: 13. CDR1 is SGHVS, CDR2 FNYEAQ, per germline. CDR3 sequence: CASSPRGSGSLNEQFF. The CDR3 region has the DNA TGTGCCAGCAGCCCGCGCGGGAGCGGGAGCCTAAATGAGCAGTTCTTC.

This clone was recorded at least ten times. The genes are TRBV18 and TRBJ2-7; TRBD2 matches 11 bases. V dropped 6 bases and J dropped 4; count of bases not matched to a gene: 17. This CDR3 has 18 amino acids. The germline CDR1 and CDR2 sequences are KGHSH and LQKENI. CDR3 residues: CASSQTPSSSGGGYEQYF. The CDR3 bases are TGTGCCAGCTCGCAAACCCCCTCGAGTAGCGGGGGGGGATACGAGCAGTACTTC.

The gene calls are TRBV5-4 and TRBJ2-5; D gene unclear. The CDR3 has 12 residues. Looked up from germline, CDR1 is SGHNT and CDR2 is YYREEE (reference sequence). Trimming removed 7 bases at V and 3 bases at J, with 10 bases between. Here the CDR3 DNA reads TGTGCCAGCTCAACGGTAGAAGAGACCCAGTACTTC. It codes for CASSTVEETQYF.

This clone was picked up a small number of times. The chain employs TRBV20-1 and TRBJ2-3; 7 bases line up with TRBD2. The germline V gene has CDR1 DFQATT and CDR2 SNEGSKA (reference sequence). The CDR3 has 11 amino acids. V lost 7 bases, J lost 4 bases, and 2 bases stayed unmatched. CDR3 amino acids: CSGLAADTQYF. The CDR3 DNA reads as TGCAGTGGGCTAGCGGCAGATACGCAGTATTTT.

The genes are TRBV21-1 and TRBJ2-7; the table's D call of TRBD2 was not tested on the DNA. TRBV21-1 is shown as a pseudogene. CDR3 length: 13 residues. In nucleotides, the CDR3 is TGTGCCAGCAGCAAAGGCCCGGGGTCCCTGCCCCACTTC. This codes for CASSKGPGSLPHF.

J is TRBJ1-1 and V is TRBV7-9, with 7 nucleotides matching TRBD1. The CDR3 totals 15 residues. Looked up from germline, CDR1 is SEHNR and CDR2 is FQNEAQ (reference sequence). V shed 3 bases, J shed 0 bases, and the junction held 4 bases outside the gene matches. The CDR3: CASSFTGALNTEAFF. The CDR3 DNA reads as TGTGCCAGCAGCTTTACAGGGGCGCTGAACACTGAAGCTTTCTTT.

J is TRBJ2-5 and V is TRBV7-2, with 8 bases fitting TRBD2. This CDR3 is built from 14 residues. V trimming: 3 bases; J trimming: 5 bases; junction bases outside the gene matches: 5. Looked up from germline, CDR1 is SGHTA and CDR2 is FQGNSA. CDR3 in DNA: TGTGCCAGCAGCTTCCGGGGGGGCGGCGAGACCCAGTACTTC. This sequence encodes CASSFRGGGETQYF.

The rearrangement uses TRBV7-3 and TRBJ2-5; 7 bases match TRBD2. Germline V gives CDR1 SGHTA, CDR2 FQGTGA. The CDR3 spans 15 residues. V was pared by 1 base and J by 4 bases, with 6 bases of the junction left unmatched. CDR3 sequence reads: CASSLKTGGRETQYF. For the CDR3, the DNA is TGTGCCAGCAGCTTAAAAACGGGGGGACGAGAGACCCAGTACTTC. Together with reference TRBV7-3 and TRBJ2-5, the CDR3 gives the full variable domain: GAGVSQTPSNKVTEKGKYVELRCDPISGHTALYWYRQSLGQGPEFLIYFQGTGAADDSGLPNDRFFAVRPEGSVSTLKIQRTERGDSAVYLCASSLKTGGRETQYFGPGTRLLVL.

This sequence joins TRBV11-3 and TRBJ2-1, with TRBD2 matching over 9 bases. V dropped 5 bases and J dropped 8; count of bases not matched to a gene: 7. CDR1 is SGHNT and CDR2 is YENEEA in the germline V gene. This CDR3 is built from 14 residues. The CDR3 is CASSLGGRGDEQFF. The CDR3 nucleotides read TGTGCCAGCAGCCTCGGCGGGAGGGGGGATGAGCAGTTCTTC.

The rearrangement uses TRBV6-6 and TRBJ1-2; a weak D match, TRBD1 (6 bases). Germline lookup yields CDR1 MNHNY and CDR2 SVGAGI (reference sequence). The CDR3 has 14 residues. The V gene lost 5 bases and the J gene lost 4 bases, with 14 bases spanning the gap. The CDR3 is CASSGQTGSYGYTF. DNA for the CDR3: TGTGCCAGCAGTGGCCAGACAGGAAGCTATGGCTACACCTTC.

The V call is TRBV6-5, the J call TRBJ1-4; tentatively, D is TRBD1 (6 bases). CDR1 and CDR2 from the germline V gene are MNHEY and SVGAGI. The CDR3 loop spans 13 amino acids. V gave up 5 bases and J gave up 7 bases, with 11 bases separating them. The CDR3 protein is CASSRGDIEKLFF. The CDR3 nucleotides are TGTGCCAGCAGTCGGGGGGACATTGAAAAACTGTTTTTT.

V usage is TRBV6-1 and J usage is TRBJ1-5; 8 bases agree with TRBD1. V was pared by 0 bases and J by 5 bases, with 6 bases of the junction left unmatched. Germline V lookup: CDR1 MNHNS, CDR2 SASEGT. The CDR3 covers 16 residues. CDR3 in amino acids: CASSEAWLDRDQPQHF. CDR3 sequence (DNA): TGTGCCAGCAGTGAAGCGTGGTTGGACAGGGATCAGCCCCAGCATTTT.

The rearrangement links TRBV14 to TRBJ2-5; the match to TRBD2 covers 8 bases. V was pared by 4 bases and J by 7 bases, with 14 bases of the junction left unmatched. Germline V lookup: CDR1 SGHDN, CDR2 FVKESK. This CDR3 has 16 residues. CDR3 coding DNA: TGTGCCAGCAGCCCTGCGAGTAGCGGGGCGAGAGGGACCCAGTACTTC. Translating it yields CASSPASSGARGTQYF.

The CDR3 DNA reads as TGCGCCAGCAGTGGGACTAGCGGGGGAGGTTACAATGAGCAGTTCTTC. This encodes CASSGTSGGGYNEQFF. The V call is TRBV5-1, the J call TRBJ2-1; TRBD2 matches 14 bases. CDR1 is SGHRS and CDR2 is YFSETQ in the germline V gene. Trimming removed 5 bases from V and 4 bases from J; junction bases left unmatched: 5. The CDR3 contains 16 residues.

In this sample, this clone turned up a few times. The chain is built from TRBV11-1 and TRBJ1-5, with D perhaps matching TRBD1 (6 bases). CDR3 length: 15 residues. Trimming left V 3 bases short and J 0 bases short, with 9 bases between. Germline lookup yields CDR1 SGHAT and CDR2 FQDESV (reference sequence). The CDR3 nucleotides read TGTGCCAGCAGCTTCGGGGGGCCTAGCAATCAGCCCCAGCATTTT. Translated: CASSFGGPSNQPQHF.

The chain couples TRBV5-1 to TRBJ2-3, with 8 bases that match TRBD2. This CDR3 spans 14 amino acids. The germline V gene encodes CDR1 SGHRS and CDR2 YFSETQ. V gave up 4 bases and J gave up 4 bases; unmatched junction bases: 5. The DNA of the CDR3 is TGCGCCAGCAGCGTGGGACTAGGAGCAGATACGCAGTATTTT. Encoded protein: CASSVGLGADTQYF.

The CDR3 spells CASSLASRADTEAFF. CDR3 coding DNA: TGTGCCAGCAGCTTGGCATCGCGGGCCGACACTGAAGCTTTCTTT. J is TRBJ1-1 and V is TRBV5-4; no clear D gene. V was cut by 0 bases and J by 3 bases, with 12 bases left in between. The germline V gene has CDR1 SGHNT and CDR2 YYREEE (reference sequence). The CDR3 length is 15 residues.